This TCR beta chain emerged from a study of shared clonotypes between healthy human individuals. Using immunoSEQ multiplex PCR, the repertoire was profiled, and TCRdb retains in-frame clones only, with some absent. Of 730,000 or so clones listed, about three quarters are singletons. This clone was found a few times. This sequence originates from a woman in her twenties or thirties in good health. Input material: memory CD4+ T cells sorted from blood. Subset noted: CD45RA-negative fraction.

CDR3 nucleotides: TGCAGCGCCCGACTAGCGGGAGGGAGGGAGACCCAGTACTTC. This sequence encodes CSARLAGGRETQYF. This rearrangement joins TRBV29-1 to TRBJ2-5; 14 bases line up with TRBD2. The CDR3 covers 14 residues. J lost 5 bases, V lost 7 bases, and 6 bases had no gene match. Germline-derived CDR1 and CDR2 are SQVTM and ANQGSEA.